This T cell receptor (beta chain) was identified during a study of CD8+CD57+ T cells in acquired aplastic anemia. Study details: Average DNA yield from sorted CD4+ and CD8+ cells was approximately 3 ug.

Overall study results and limits: Researchers reported that CD8+ Simpson's diversity was not significantly different in patients versus controls.

TCR beta VDJ and CDR3 profiling used genomic DNA as template. In TCRdb, the reads were re-called with MiXCR into one record per CDR3 protein. Seen here are approximately 130,000 distinct CDR3 sequences, roughly 40% observed once, and the top ten hold around 2.7%. An expansion of CD8+CD57+ cells by flow cytometry had been shown in patients chosen for sequencing. Everyone among the patients had severe acquired aplastic anemia. As regards this clonotype: What it binds is unknown.

The ends lost 0 bases at V and 5 bases at J; junction bases unmatched: 3. This CDR3 comprises 14 residues. Germline values: CDR1 ENHRY, CDR2 SYGVKD. The sequenced sample consisted of sorted CD4+, CD8+, or CD8+CD57+ T cells (not recorded which) from PBMCs. The receptor's source is a human donor with aplastic anemia. V is TRBV10-3 and J is TRBJ1-2, with TRBD1 matching 7 bases. The CDR3 spells CAISESTGYYGYTF. DNA for the CDR3: TGTGCCATCAGTGAGTCGACAGGGTATTATGGCTACACCTTC.